This passage covers 15 T cell receptor beta chains from one sample sequenced in a study of shared clonotypes between healthy human individuals. Naive CD8 isolation took CD45RO-negative cells positively selected for CCR7 and excluded terminally differentiated effector memory CD45RA+ cells. Profiling relied on immunoSEQ multiplex PCR, and the TCRdb table lists in-frame clones only, not all of them. This table has around 700,000 clones, approximately 90% appearing once. Material: naive CD8+ T cells sorted from blood. The receptors were sampled from a man younger than 40 in good health.

This chain links TRBV27 with TRBJ2-5, with 10 bases aligning to TRBD1. This CDR3 has 17 residues. V lost 3 bases and J lost 5; bases outside the gene matches: 12. Germline-derived CDR1 and CDR2 are MNHEY and SMNVEV (reference sequence). DNA for the CDR3: TGTGCCAGCAGTTTTGGAGCGATGGGACAGGGGCTTGAGACCCAGTACTTC. Protein: CASSFGAMGQGLETQYF.

This clone was seen a single time. V usage is TRBV19 and J usage is TRBJ2-7; 10 nucleotides agree with TRBD1. Trimming at V came to 5 bases and at J to 3 bases, leaving 7 bases not matched to a gene. Germline lookup yields CDR1 LNHDA and CDR2 SQIVND (reference sequence). The CDR3 extends over 15 amino acids. The CDR3: CASSLTGGWVYEQYF. DNA of the CDR3: TGTGCCAGTAGTTTGACAGGGGGCTGGGTCTACGAGCAGTACTTC.

This rearrangement joins TRBV18 to TRBJ1-1; D gene ambiguous. CDR3 size: 14 residues. The germline V gene encodes CDR1 KGHSH and CDR2 LQKENI. The V and J ends lost 0 bases and 0 bases respectively, with 5 bases between them. The CDR3 bases are TGTGCCAGCTCACCACCCAGCCTGAACACTGAAGCTTTCTTT. Its translation is CASSPPSLNTEAFF.

The J gene is TRBJ1-1, the V gene TRBV27; 9 nucleotides line up with TRBD1. The germline CDR1 and CDR2 sequences are MNHEY and SMNVEV (reference sequence). The CDR3 has 15 residues. The V segment lost 7 bases and the J segment 5 bases; nucleotides outside the gene matches: 11. In DNA, the CDR3 is TGTGCCAGCATCCCGTGGACAGGGGCTTTGACTGAAGCTTTCTTT. Protein: CASIPWTGALTEAFF.

The DNA for the CDR3 is TGTGCCAGCAGCGTAGCTGATAGATTCGGCAATGAGCAGTTCTTC. Translating gives CASSVADRFGNEQFF. The rearrangement joins TRBV9 to TRBJ2-1; D gene uncertain. The V and J ends lost 0 bases and 6 bases respectively, with 13 bases between them. The CDR3 is 15 amino acids. Germline CDR1 reads SGDLS; CDR2 reads YYNGEE.

The rearrangement joins TRBV7-9 to TRBJ1-2, with D uncertain. The CDR3 runs to 13 residues. Between the trimmed V and J ends, which lost 1 base and 4 bases, there was a span of 7 bases. Germline V gives CDR1 SEHNR, CDR2 FQNEAQ (reference sequence). In DNA, the CDR3 is TGTGCCAGCAGCTTAGGTGGCGTCTATGGCTACACCTTC. Translation: CASSLGGVYGYTF.

In its sample, this clone was seen once. The chain uses TRBV27 and TRBJ1-5; 8 bases agree with TRBD1. The ends lost 3 bases at V and 6 bases at J; junction bases unmatched: 7. From germline, CDR1 is MNHEY and CDR2 SMNVEV (reference sequence). The CDR3 contains 15 residues. CDR3 coding DNA: TGTGCCAGCAGTTTGGGGGCAGGGGGCGTTCAGCCCCAGCATTTT. Its translation is CASSLGAGGVQPQHF.

The chain links TRBV9 to TRBJ1-1; D may be TRBD1 (5 bases). Germline CDR1 is SGDLS and CDR2 is YYNGEE. The CDR3 spans 17 residues. Trimming removed 3 bases at V and 0 bases at J, with 18 bases between. The CDR3 sequence is CASSGGRGSLMNTEAFF. In nucleotides, the CDR3 is TGTGCCAGCAGCGGAGGTAGGGGCAGTCTCATGAACACTGAAGCTTTCTTT.

The V call is TRBV27, the J call TRBJ1-4; D is possibly TRBD1 (5 bases). Trimming removed 0 bases at V and 7 bases at J, with 12 bases between. Per germline, CDR1 MNHEY and CDR2 SMNVEV (reference sequence). CDR3 length: 15 amino acids. CDR3 sequence: CASSLSGDPGEKLFF. The DNA of the CDR3 is TGTGCCAGCAGTTTATCTGGGGACCCGGGTGAAAAACTGTTTTTT. The entire variable domain, with the rest obtained from reference TRBV27 and TRBJ1-4, is as follows: EAQVTQNPRYLITVTGKKLTVTCSQNMNHEYMSWYRQDPGLGLRQIYYSMNVEVTDKGDVPEGYKVSRKEKRNFPLILESPSPNQTSLYFCASSLSGDPGEKLFFGSGTQLSVL.

The chain has TRBV5-1 and TRBJ2-3, with 10 bases fitting TRBD2. The CDR3 length is 17 residues. Per the germline V gene, CDR1 is SGHRS and CDR2 is YFSETQ. The V gene end was trimmed by 1 base and the J gene end by 1 base; junction bases not matched to a gene: 6. The chain's CDR3 is CASSLLSGTSGTDTQYF. The CDR3 region has the DNA TGCGCCAGCAGCTTGCTTTCGGGGACTAGCGGCACAGATACGCAGTATTTT.

The chain has TRBV9 and TRBJ2-5, with TRBD1 matching 8 bases. The CDR3 length is 14 residues. After removal of 3 bases from V and 4 bases from J, the junction contained 5 bases not matched to a gene. In germline, CDR1 is SGDLS, CDR2 YYNGEE. The CDR3, as DNA: TGTGCCAGCAGCGGGGACAGGCCAAGAGAGACCCAGTACTTC. This translates into CASSGDRPRETQYF.

This sequence joins TRBV28 and TRBJ1-5, with TRBD1 matching over 9 bases. The CDR3 is made up of 14 amino acids. V trimming: 6 bases; J trimming: 5 bases; junction bases outside the gene matches: 5. CDR1 is MDHEN, CDR2 SYDVKM, per germline. As DNA, the CDR3 is TGTGCCAGCAGCCTAGGACAGGGGCATCAGCCCCAGCATTTT. It encodes CASSLGQGHQPQHF.

The V call is TRBV5-1, the J call TRBJ2-7; maybe TRBD1 (5 bases). V lost 0 bases to trimming and J lost 0 bases, with 7 bases between them. The germline gives CDR1 SGHRS, CDR2 YFSETQ. CDR3 size: 14 residues. Written as DNA, the CDR3 is TGCGCCAGCAGCTTGGGGACATACTCCTACGAGCAGTACTTC. This encodes CASSLGTYSYEQYF.

This clone has more than one count but fewer than ten. The V call is TRBV12-2, the J call TRBJ2-7; TRBD2, the D gene given by the table, was not confirmed from the DNA. TRBV12-2 is an annotated pseudogene. CDR3 length equals 14 residues. CDR3 loop: CASRPTAGRLEQYF. In DNA, the CDR3 is TGTGCAAGTCGCCCTACGGCGGGGAGACTGGAACAGTACTTC.

This clone was counted a single time. The rearrangement uses TRBV6-1 and TRBJ2-7; D is perhaps TRBD1 (6 bases). V shed 2 bases and J shed 0 bases, with 11 bases lying between them. The CDR3 has 15 residues. Germline CDR1 is MNHNS and CDR2 is SASEGT. The CDR3 here is CASSELDRFSYEQYF. The CDR3 nucleotides read TGTGCCAGCAGTGAACTCGACAGGTTCTCCTACGAGCAGTACTTC.